The next 12 T cell receptor beta chains were all read from a single sample in a study of Tregs in tolerant kidney transplant recipients. Generated by immunoSEQ multiplex PCR, the TCRdb table keeps only in-frame clones and is missing some. The sample data list tens of thousands of clones. Mixed chimerism was transient after nonmyeloablative marrow transplants from related graft donors. The sequenced sample was CD4+ T cells from blood (PBMCs), obtained 24 months after the transplant. Every receptor here comes from a human patient who received a combined kidney and bone marrow transplant. The graft donor may be the source of some T cells.

Turning to this clone: The read comes to an end 3 residues before the CDR3 does, leaving the germline J gene to fill in the end. This chain uses TRBV7-9 with TRBJ2-7; weak D call: TRBD2 (6 bases). The CDR3 loop spans 13 amino acids. Germline V gives CDR1 SEHNR, CDR2 FQNEAQ (reference sequence). The V gene lost 5 bases and the J gene lost 5 bases, with 13 bases spanning the gap. The CDR3 here is CASSRGLGNEQYF. CDR3 DNA, as far as it was read: TGTGCCAGCAGCCGGGGACTCGGGAACGAG.

With regard to this clone: The read gets to within 3 residues of the CDR3 end, and the germline J gene fills in the rest. J is TRBJ2-6 and V is TRBV7-3, with 7 positions matching TRBD1. Germline V gene data show CDR1 as SGHTA and CDR2 as FQGTGA. The CDR3 loop spans 16 amino acids. With V trimmed by 5 bases and J by 2 bases, 6 bases remained unmatched. Incomplete CDR3 DNA: TGTGCCAGCAGCCCAACAGGGGTGGCTGGGGCCAACGTC. Residues: CASSPTGVAGANV. The whole CDR3 protein is CASSPTGVAGANVLTF.

As for this clone: The read stops 3 residues short of the end of the CDR3; the missing end is completed from the germline J gene. The gene calls are TRBV6-2 or TRBV6-3 and TRBJ2-1; 10 bases map to TRBD2. The CDR3 loop spans 15 amino acids. From germline, CDR1 is MNHEY and CDR2 SVGEGT. V gave up 7 bases and J gave up 6 bases; unmatched junction bases: 9. The CDR3 DNA, read in part, is TGTGCCAGCAATAGTGGGACTAGCGAGGGCAATGAG. The encoded protein is CASNSGTSEGNE. The CDR3, in full, reads CASNSGTSEGNEQFF.

In the case of this clone: Sequencing ends 3 residues short of the CDR3 end; the germline J gene provides the rest. J is TRBJ2-5 and V is TRBV18, with a possible D match to TRBD1 (5 bases). The V end was cut by 2 bases, the J end by 5 bases, with 6 bases between. The CDR3 consists of 12 residues. Germline V gives CDR1 KGHSH, CDR2 LQKENI. The chain's CDR3 is CASSPSGETQYF. The covered CDR3 bases are TGTGCCAGCTCACCATCAGGGGAGACC.

As concerns this clone: The sequence runs out 3 residues before the end of the CDR3; the remainder is reconstructed from the germline J gene. The chain is built from TRBV7-3 and TRBJ1-1; 8 positions match TRBD1. This CDR3 region has 15 residues. J gave up 4 bases and V 4 bases, and 8 bases lay outside the gene matches. The V gene's germline CDR1 is SGHTA and CDR2 FQGTGA. Partial CDR3 DNA: TGTGCCAGCAGCTCACAGACAGGGGAGACCACTGAA. It codes for CASSSQTGETTE. Given in full, the CDR3 is CASSSQTGETTEAFF.

A remark on this clone: The CDR3 end lies 3 residues beyond the end of the read and is filled in from the germline J gene. The gene calls are TRBV18 and TRBJ2-2, with 9 nucleotides matching TRBD2. The CDR3 is made up of 15 amino acids. CDR1 and CDR2 from the germline V gene are KGHSH and LQKENI. V was pared by 6 bases and J by 2 bases, with 4 bases of the junction left unmatched. The CDR3 DNA, read in part, is TGTGCCAGCTCTCCTAGCGGGGATAACACCGGGGAG. Amino acids: CASSPSGDNTGE. The CDR3, in full, reads CASSPSGDNTGELFF. Drawing the rest from reference TRBV18 and TRBJ2-2, the complete variable domain is NAGVMQNPRHLVRRRGQEARLRCSPMKGHSHVYWYRQLPEEGLKFMVYLQKENIIDESGMPKERFSAEFPKEGPSILRIQQVVRGDSAAYFCASSPSGDNTGELFFGEGSRLTVL.

A remark on this clone: Read sequence stops 3 residues before the CDR3 end, and the germline J gene provides the missing end. The gene calls are TRBV2 and TRBJ2-5, with D perhaps matching TRBD2 (6 bases). V shed 5 bases and J shed 4 bases, with 17 bases lying between them. Germline V gene lookup returns CDR1 SNHLY and CDR2 FYNNEI. This CDR3 is built from 15 residues. Here the CDR3 reads CASSNSPQGGETQYF. The covered CDR3 bases are TGTGCCAGCAGTAACTCCCCCCAGGGAGGAGAGACC.

Judged by frequency, this clone is medium-sized. The CDR3 end lies 3 residues beyond the end of the read and is filled in from the germline J gene. The chain carries TRBV20-1 and TRBJ2-2, with 14 bases aligning to TRBD2. The CDR3 runs 17 residues. After removal of 1 base from V and 0 bases from J, the junction contained 1 base not matched to a gene. Germline V gives CDR1 DFQATT, CDR2 SNEGSKA (reference sequence). The CDR3 loop reads CSARGLAGGPNTGELFF. CDR3 DNA, as far as it was read: TGCAGTGCTAGAGGACTAGCGGGAGGGCCGAACACCGGGGAG.

Regarding this clone: The read ends 3 residues before the CDR3 terminus; that terminus is restored from the germline J gene. V usage is TRBV30 and J usage is TRBJ2-3; the D is unclear. The germline V gene has CDR1 GTSNPN and CDR2 SVGIG (reference sequence). Trimming cost V 0 bases and J 0 bases, with 7 bases left between them. The CDR3 is 14 residues long. The CDR3 sequence: CAWSVVASTDTQYF. CDR3 bases read: TGTGCCTGGAGTGTAGTGGCTAGCACAGATACG.

Concerning this clone: The read comes to an end 3 residues before the CDR3 does, leaving the germline J gene to fill in the end. The chain uses TRBV20-1 and TRBJ2-1; 8 bases agree with TRBD2. CDR1 DFQATT and CDR2 SNEGSKA come from the germline V gene (reference sequence). This CDR3 region has 15 residues. V trimming: 2 bases; J trimming: 3 bases; junction bases outside the gene matches: 6. The DNA read from the CDR3 is TGCAGTGCTAGAAGGTCCGCGGGAGGCTACAATGAG. Translated, it gives CSARRSAGGYNE. Given in full, the CDR3 is CSARRSAGGYNEQFF.

As for this clone: At one end, the junction sequence differs from germline, possibly due to a read error. The CDR3 reads CASSGPPLPNEQFF. The covered CDR3 bases are TGCGCCAGCAGCGGGCCTCCCCTTCCCAATGAG. The chain combines TRBV4-2 with TRBJ2-1; possibly TRBD2 for D (6 bases). The sequenced fragment ends 3 residues before the CDR3 boundary, so the rest is inferred from the germline J gene. Per the germline V gene, CDR1 is LGHNA and CDR2 is YNFKEQ. The CDR3 covers 14 residues.

With respect to this clone: The CDR3 extends 3 residues past the end of the read, so its final part is completed from the germline J gene. V is TRBV2 and J is TRBJ2-7; D gene uncertain. The CDR3 has 14 residues. V was cut by 6 bases and J by 3 bases, with 15 bases left in between. The germline V gene encodes CDR1 SNHLY and CDR2 FYNNEI. CDR3 bases read: TGTGCCAGCAGCCAAGACATTGGTGGCTACGAG. It codes for CASSQDIGGYE. The CDR3 as a whole reads CASSQDIGGYEQYF.